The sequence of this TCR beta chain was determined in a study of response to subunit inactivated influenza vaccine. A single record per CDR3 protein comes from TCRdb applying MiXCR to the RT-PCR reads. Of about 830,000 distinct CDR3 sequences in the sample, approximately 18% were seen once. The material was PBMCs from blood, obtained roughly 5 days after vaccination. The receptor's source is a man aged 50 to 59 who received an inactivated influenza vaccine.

CDR3: CASSFRQHNSPLHF. In DNA form, the CDR3 reads TGTGCCAGCAGCTTCAGACAGCATAATTCACCCCTCCACTTT. The chain links TRBV7-9 to TRBJ1-6; a possible D gene is TRBD1 (5 bases). The CDR3 has 14 amino acids. Germline CDR1 SEHNR, CDR2 FQNEAQ (reference sequence). Trimming removed 3 bases at V and 5 bases at J, with 8 bases between.